Shown below are 30 T cell receptor beta chains from a single sample sequenced in a study of blood T cells in healthy people across ages. The second PCR ran about 6 to 11 cycles with a sample-barcoded 5' primer and J-beta primers. TCRdb re-called the 5' RACE reads with MiXCR, one entry per CDR3 protein. The data contain about a million distinct CDR3 sequences, roughly 43% of them singletons. Input material: blood. The receptors derive from a man aged 25-45 years in good health.

The V and J genes are TRBV9 and TRBJ2-1; 8 bases align to TRBD2. Germline CDR1 is SGDLS and CDR2 is YYNGEE. This CDR3 is built from 12 residues. Trimming removed 1 base from V and 14 bases from J; junction bases left unmatched: 5. CDR3 loop: CASSVYGGEKFF. The CDR3 nucleotides read TGTGCCAGCAGCGTATACGGGGGGGAAAAGTTCTTC. Together with reference TRBV9 and TRBJ2-1, the CDR3 gives the full variable domain: DSGVTQTPKHLITATGQRVTLRCSPRSGDLSVYWYQQSLDQGLQFLIQYYNGEERAKGNILERFSAQQFPDLHSELNLSSLELGDSALYFCASSVYGGEKFFGPGTRLTVL.

This clonotype appeared a few times. This chain joins TRBV7-2 and TRBJ2-5; possibly TRBD2 for D (6 bases). The germline CDR1 and CDR2 sequences are SGHTA and FQGNSA. V lost 3 bases to trimming and J lost 3 bases, with 14 bases between them. The CDR3 length is 15 residues. The CDR3 DNA follows: TGTGCCAGCAGCTTTGTCGGGGGTAGGGAAGAGACCCAGTACTTC. Amino acid sequence: CASSFVGGREETQYF.

The V gene is TRBV2, the J gene TRBJ1-2; D remains unclear. Trimming took off 1 base at V and 3 bases at J, with 6 bases between the two ends. CDR1 is SNHLY and CDR2 is FYNNEI in the germline V gene. The CDR3 has 13 amino acids. In nucleotides, the CDR3 is TGTGCCAGCAGTGAAGGGCAGTACTATGGCTACACCTTC. Protein: CASSEGQYYGYTF.

The chain combines TRBV9 with TRBJ2-1; 7 bases line up with TRBD2. The CDR3 covers 13 residues. In germline, CDR1 is SGDLS, CDR2 YYNGEE. V gave up 4 bases and J gave up 6 bases; unmatched junction bases: 4. CDR3 bases: TGTGCCAGCAGCTCCGGGGGGTTCAATGAGCAGTTCTTC. This translates into CASSSGGFNEQFF.

CDR3 sequence: CASSPPGTQPYEQYF. CDR3 nucleotides: TGTGCCAGCTCACCACCGGGGACCCAACCGTACGAGCAGTACTTC. This chain joins TRBV18 and TRBJ2-7; D may correspond to TRBD1 or TRBD2 (5 bases each). V lost 0 bases and J 4 bases, leaving 13 bases between the germline ends. The CDR3 totals 15 residues. Germline V gene data show CDR1 as KGHSH and CDR2 as LQKENI.

The chain couples TRBV27 to TRBJ2-2; TRBD1 is a possible D gene (6 bases). Trimming took off 5 bases at V and 2 bases at J, with 12 bases between the two ends. The germline V gene has CDR1 MNHEY and CDR2 SMNVEV (reference sequence). This CDR3 spans 15 amino acids. The CDR3 is CASSTTGTNTGELFF. CDR3 coding DNA: TGTGCCAGCAGTACCACCGGGACAAACACCGGGGAGCTGTTTTTT.

This rearrangement joins TRBV5-1 to TRBJ2-3; 7 bases agree with TRBD2. The V segment lost 0 bases and the J segment 4 bases; nucleotides outside the gene matches: 8. Per germline, CDR1 SGHRS and CDR2 YFSETQ. The CDR3 spans 16 residues. Written as DNA, the CDR3 is TGCGCCAGCAGCTTGGAACCTAGCGGAAGCGCAGATACGCAGTATTTT. It translates to CASSLEPSGSADTQYF. Combining the CDR3 with reference TRBV5-1 and TRBJ2-3 gives the whole variable domain KAGVTQTPRYLIKTRGQQVTLSCSPISGHRSVSWYQQTPGQGLQFLFEYFSETQRNKGNFPGRFSGRQFSNSRSEMNVSTLELGDSALYLCASSLEPSGSADTQYFGPGTRLTVL.

The chain couples TRBV29-1 to TRBJ1-2, with a tentative D call TRBD1 (6 bases). V lost 1 base to trimming and J lost 4 bases, with 10 bases between them. The length of the CDR3 is 13 residues. Looked up from germline, CDR1 is SQVTM and CDR2 is ANQGSEA. The CDR3 DNA is TGCAGCGTTGAAGGGGGGGGCGCCTATGGCTACACCTTC. Translated, it gives CSVEGGGAYGYTF.

The rearrangement uses TRBV12-3 or TRBV12-4 and TRBJ1-1; a possible D gene is TRBD1 (6 bases). Trimming stripped 7 bases from V and 5 bases from J, with 17 bases between. This CDR3 has 14 residues. CDR3 DNA: TGTGCCAGCACCCCGACAGGTTTTGGGACTGAAGCTTTCTTT. This translates into CASTPTGFGTEAFF.

J is TRBJ2-1 and V is TRBV28; 9 nucleotides align to TRBD2. Trimming took 5 bases from V and 8 from J; bases not matched to a gene: 16. This CDR3 comprises 17 residues. Germline V gives CDR1 MDHEN, CDR2 SYDVKM. CDR3 amino acids: CASSPSGTSYKSYEQFF. As DNA, the CDR3 is TGTGCCAGCAGTCCCTCGGGGACTAGCTACAAATCCTATGAGCAGTTCTTC. Combining the CDR3 with reference TRBV28 and TRBJ2-1 gives the whole variable domain DVKVTQSSRYLVKRTGEKVFLECVQDMDHENMFWYRQDPGLGLRLIYFSYDVKMKEKGDIPEGYSVSREKKERFSLILESASTNQTSMYLCASSPSGTSYKSYEQFFGPGTRLTVL.

This clonotype was seen more than once but under ten times. The CDR3 reads CAWSLPGTGGSPLHF. The CDR3 DNA is TGTGCCTGGAGTCTCCCCGGGACAGGGGGGTCACCCCTCCACTTT. The chain combines TRBV30 with TRBJ1-6; 11 bases fit TRBD1. The CDR3 runs 15 residues. V shed 2 bases, J shed 10 bases, and the junction held 7 bases outside the gene matches. Germline assignment: CDR1 GTSNPN and CDR2 SVGIG (reference sequence).

The rearrangement joins TRBV9 to TRBJ2-3; 7 bases align to TRBD2. Germline trimming cut 3 bases from V and 0 bases from J; bases unmatched to any gene: 4. The germline V gene encodes CDR1 SGDLS and CDR2 YYNGEE. The CDR3 extends over 15 amino acids. The CDR3 nucleotides read TGTGCCAGCAGCGGCTCACTAGCGAGCACAGATACGCAGTATTTT. Its protein is CASSGSLASTDTQYF.

Regarding this clonotype: This clone may be a read error of a much larger clone one base away. V usage is TRBV27 and J usage is TRBJ2-7; a weak D match, TRBD2 (5 bases). CDR3 length equals 14 residues. Per the germline V gene, CDR1 is MNHEY and CDR2 is SMNVEV (reference sequence). The CDR3, as DNA: TGTGCCGGCAGTTTTCGGACTGCCTCCTACGAGCAGTACTTC. It yields the protein CAGSFRTASYEQYF.

The genes are TRBV5-1 and TRBJ2-1; TRBD1 or TRBD2 may be the D gene (5 bases each). Trimming left V 4 bases short and J 3 bases short, with 17 bases between. CDR3 length: 16 amino acids. The germline gives CDR1 SGHRS, CDR2 YFSETQ. CDR3 region: CASSGTGTDFYNEQFF. The CDR3, as DNA: TGCGCCAGCAGCGGAACCGGGACGGACTTCTACAATGAGCAGTTCTTC.

There are a few counts of this clonotype. This chain links TRBV10-3 with TRBJ1-4; D call uncertain. Germline lookup yields CDR1 ENHRY and CDR2 SYGVKD. The V gene lost 4 bases and the J gene lost 8 bases, with 14 bases spanning the gap. The CDR3 length is 14 residues. The DNA for the CDR3 is TGTGCCATCAGTGGTGCAGGTCTAGGCGAAAAACTGTTTTTT. It codes for CAISGAGLGEKLFF.

CDR3 sequence: CASSLGTKETQYF. The CDR3 DNA follows: TGTGCCAGCAGCTTAGGGACGAAAGAGACCCAGTACTTC. The chain is built from TRBV7-6 and TRBJ2-5; D ambiguous. Germline V lookup: CDR1 SGHVS, CDR2 FNYEAQ. Trimming cost V 1 base and J 3 bases, with 6 bases left between them. CDR3 length equals 13 residues.

The V gene is TRBV11-2, the J gene TRBJ2-7, with a possible D match to TRBD2 (6 bases). The DNA matches TRBJ2-5 better at its end, which makes the J call doubtful. CDR3 length: 15 amino acids. Germline V lookup: CDR1 SGHAT, CDR2 FQNNGV. For the CDR3, the DNA is TGTGCCAGCAGCGACGGGACTGATGGCGGAGAGACCCAGTACTTC. It translates to CASSDGTDGGETQYF.

The chain couples TRBV19 to TRBJ1-5; D gene ambiguous. With 2 bases removed from V and 4 bases from J, the gap between germline ends came to 6 bases. This CDR3 is built from 13 residues. Germline V CDR1 and CDR2: LNHDA, SQIVND (reference sequence). The DNA for the CDR3 is TGTGCCAGTAGTATAAGTCAGAATCAGCCCCAGCATTTT. Translating it yields CASSISQNQPQHF.

The rearrangement joins TRBV2 to TRBJ1-2; no clear D gene. There are 13 residues in the CDR3. Germline V gene lookup returns CDR1 SNHLY and CDR2 FYNNEI. V gave up 7 bases and J gave up 2 bases, with 11 bases separating them. As DNA, the CDR3 is TGTGCCAGCATTAGTAACGGAAACTATGGCTACACCTTC. Residues: CASISNGNYGYTF.

This clonotype was observed once. The chain joins TRBV7-2 to TRBJ2-5; a possible D gene is TRBD2 (7 bases). The last part of the DNA fits TRBJ2-7 better; the J call may be wrong. The CDR3 loop spans 14 amino acids. In germline, CDR1 is SGHTA, CDR2 FQGNSA. In DNA form, the CDR3 reads TGTGCCAGCAGCTTAAGGGGGGGGCCGGACGAGCAGTACTTC. Its translation: CASSLRGGPDEQYF.

This clonotype came up once. The chain employs TRBV20-1 and TRBJ2-4, with 11 bases that match TRBD2. The CDR3 has 15 amino acids. Unmatched junction bases numbered 12, after V lost 6 bases and J lost 8 bases. Germline CDR1 DFQATT, CDR2 SNEGSKA (reference sequence). This chain's CDR3 is CSARPFSGRVDIQYF. The CDR3 DNA sequence: TGCAGTGCGAGACCATTTAGCGGGAGGGTGGACATTCAGTACTTC.

The chain combines TRBV5-1 with TRBJ2-3; 12 bases are a match to TRBD2. With V trimmed by 5 bases and J by 1 base, 5 bases remained unmatched. The CDR3 runs 16 residues. The V gene's germline CDR1 is SGHRS and CDR2 YFSETQ. CDR3 region: CASRRLAGVRTDTQYF. Written as DNA, the CDR3 is TGCGCCAGCAGGAGACTAGCGGGGGTTCGCACAGATACGCAGTATTTT.

V usage is TRBV4-1 and J usage is TRBJ1-4; D call uncertain. CDR1 and CDR2 (germline): MGHRA, YSYEKL. V was clipped by 0 bases and J by 4 bases, with 15 bases between them. The CDR3 is 17 residues long. The DNA of the CDR3 is TGCGCCAGCAGCCAAGATGCCGCGGGGAGAGGTAATGAAAAACTGTTTTTT. It yields the protein CASSQDAAGRGNEKLFF.

The sample holds a few counts of this clonotype. The junction departs from germline at one end; a sequencing error may be responsible. The chain is built from TRBV6-5 and TRBJ2-7; 11 bases align to TRBD1. Germline-derived CDR1 and CDR2 are MNHEY and SVGAGI. This CDR3 has 15 residues. The CDR3 here is CASRYGGTGGYEQYF. CDR3 DNA sequence: TGTGCCAGCCGTTACGGAGGGACAGGGGGCTACGAGCAGTACTTC.

This chain joins TRBV6-2 or TRBV6-3 and TRBJ1-5; possibly TRBD1 for D (6 bases). CDR3 length: 16 residues. Per germline, CDR1 MNHEY and CDR2 SVGEGT. V was pared by 2 bases and J by 5 bases, with 16 bases between. The CDR3 here is CASSYRTVSAHQPQHF. In DNA form, the CDR3 reads TGTGCCAGCAGTTACCGGACAGTCTCCGCTCATCAGCCCCAGCATTTT.

The rearrangement uses TRBV7-2 and TRBJ1-2; no reliable D call. Germline V CDR1 and CDR2: SGHTA, FQGNSA. The germline V and J ends were trimmed by 4 bases and 7 bases, with 19 bases remaining between them. The CDR3 loop spans 15 amino acids. CDR3 nucleotides: TGTGCCAGCAGCTCCTTCGAGGGATCACGGGGTGGCTACACCTTC. Protein product: CASSSFEGSRGGYTF. Using reference TRBV7-2 and TRBJ1-2 for the parts outside the CDR3, the full variable domain is GAGVSQSPSNKVTEKGKDVELRCDPISGHTALYWYRQSLGQGLEFLIYFQGNSAPDKSGLPSDRFSAERTGGSVSTLTIQRTQQEDSAVYLCASSSFEGSRGGYTFGSGTRLTVV.

V gene TRBV25-1 combines with J gene TRBJ2-1, with D tentatively TRBD2 (5 bases). Germline CDR1 reads MGHDK; CDR2 reads SYGVNS. The germline V and J ends were trimmed by 2 bases and 2 bases, with 13 bases remaining between them. The CDR3 covers 16 residues. DNA for the CDR3: TGTGCCAGCAGTGAACCCCCTGAGGGTCCCTACAATGAGCAGTTCTTC. It yields the protein CASSEPPEGPYNEQFF.

The chain's CDR3 is CASSERGSSYEQYF. The CDR3, as DNA: TGTGCCAGCAGTGAGAGGGGTAGCTCCTACGAGCAGTACTTC. J is TRBJ2-7 and V is TRBV6-1; D assignment may be TRBD1 or TRBD2 (5 bases each). Trimming removed 3 bases at V and 0 bases at J, with 9 bases between. Germline CDR1 and CDR2: MNHNS and SASEGT. The CDR3 covers 14 residues.

The chain links TRBV4-1 to TRBJ2-3, with TRBD2 identical over 9 bases. The CDR3 is 17 amino acids. V shed 4 bases, J shed 1 base, and the junction held 9 bases outside the gene matches. The germline gives CDR1 MGHRA, CDR2 YSYEKL. DNA for the CDR3: TGCGCCAGCAGCCGTAATCGAGCGGGGGGCCGCACAGATACGCAGTATTTT. Its translation is CASSRNRAGGRTDTQYF.

The V gene is TRBV29-1, the J gene TRBJ2-2, with D perhaps matching TRBD1 (5 bases). Germline CDR1 reads SQVTM; CDR2 reads ANQGSEA. V was clipped by 7 bases and J by 2 bases, with 11 bases between them. The CDR3 is 13 residues long. CDR3 amino acids: CSARADNTGELFF. Here the CDR3 DNA reads TGCAGCGCCAGGGCTGATAACACCGGGGAGCTGTTTTTT.